One sample yielded the 28 T cell receptor beta chains listed below, sequenced in a study of T cell changes during pregnancy in multiple sclerosis. This table comes from immunoSEQ multiplex PCR, and its TCRdb copy is limited to in-frame clones, with some not included. The sample consists of approximately 37,000 clones, 85% to 90% of them appearing once. The starting material was CD4+ T cells from peripheral blood mononuclear cells, obtained in the first trimester of pregnancy. Source of these receptors: a female donor with multiple sclerosis, enrolled in a pregnancy study.

The V gene is TRBV4-3, the J gene TRBJ2-3; 7 nucleotides match TRBD2. Germline CDR1 and CDR2: LGHNA and YSLEER. After removal of 5 bases from V and 2 bases from J, the junction contained 7 bases not matched to a gene. The CDR3 length is 15 residues. CDR3 in DNA: TGCGCCAGCAGCTTTACTAGCGCACCCACAGATACGCAGTATTTT. Translating gives CASSFTSAPTDTQYF.

This sequence joins TRBV30 and TRBJ1-2, with a possible D match to TRBD1 (6 bases). The V gene's germline CDR1 is GTSNPN and CDR2 SVGIG (reference sequence). Between the trimmed V and J ends, which lost 1 base and 2 bases, there was a span of 14 bases. This CDR3 region has 15 residues. CDR3: CAWSAPGHPNYGYTF. As DNA, the CDR3 is TGTGCCTGGAGTGCACCGGGACACCCAAACTATGGCTACACCTTC.

The CDR3 coding sequence is TGCGCCAGCAGCTTCGACAGGGTGGAGGAAAAACTGTTTTTT. Encoded protein: CASSFDRVEEKLFF. The genes are TRBV5-1 and TRBJ1-4, with 7 bases that match TRBD1. V was clipped by 2 bases and J by 8 bases; unmatched bases: 6. Germline loops: CDR1 SGHRS, CDR2 YFSETQ. The length of the CDR3 is 14 residues.

This clone was seen a handful of times. This chain uses TRBV5-1 with TRBJ1-4; D is unresolved. Trimming removed 1 base from V and 8 bases from J, with 9 bases in between. From germline, CDR1 is SGHRS and CDR2 YFSETQ. This CDR3 region has 13 residues. DNA for the CDR3: TGCGCCAGCAGCTTGAAACCGGGAGAAAAACTGTTTTTT. This translates into CASSLKPGEKLFF.

The rearrangement links TRBV7-2 to TRBJ1-1; D perhaps matches TRBD1 (5 bases). This CDR3 is 13 amino acids long. V dropped 1 base and J dropped 9 bases, with 12 bases sitting between them. Germline-derived CDR1 and CDR2 are SGHTA and FQGNSA. CDR3 residues: CASSLVGGAQAFF. CDR3 nucleotides: TGTGCCAGCAGCTTAGTTGGAGGGGCGCAAGCTTTCTTT.

J is TRBJ2-7 and V is TRBV7-2, with D possibly being TRBD2 (6 bases). CDR3 length: 14 amino acids. V gave up 3 bases and J gave up 6 bases, with 15 bases separating them. CDR1 is SGHTA, CDR2 FQGNSA, per germline. The CDR3 nucleotides are TGTGCCAGCAGCTTTGGACTAATCTCTGGCGAGCAGTACTTC. It yields the protein CASSFGLISGEQYF.

The J gene is TRBJ2-1, the V gene TRBV7-2; TRBD1 is a possible D gene (6 bases). V was shortened by 2 bases and J by 8 bases, with 13 bases between the two germline ends. CDR3 size: 14 residues. Germline-derived CDR1 and CDR2 are SGHTA and FQGNSA. CDR3 protein: CASSLQGFFYEQFF. As DNA, the CDR3 is TGTGCCAGCAGCTTACAGGGGTTCTTCTATGAGCAGTTCTTC.

V usage is TRBV5-1 and J usage is TRBJ2-1, with 9 bases matching TRBD2. The CDR3 is 16 amino acids. CDR1 and CDR2 from the germline V gene are SGHRS and YFSETQ. Unmatched junction bases numbered 5, after V lost 0 bases and J lost 4 bases. CDR3 loop: CASSLGGLAAYNEQFF. The DNA for the CDR3 is TGCGCCAGCAGCTTGGGGGGACTAGCTGCATACAATGAGCAGTTCTTC.

The chain links TRBV30 to TRBJ2-1; 8 bases line up with TRBD2. This CDR3 is 15 amino acids long. CDR1 GTSNPN and CDR2 SVGIG come from the germline V gene (reference sequence). The junction had 3 bases not matched to a gene; V was cut back by 2 bases and J by 0 bases. The CDR3 here is CAWSSGSSSYNEQFF. The CDR3 bases are TGTGCCTGGAGTAGCGGGAGTAGCTCCTACAATGAGCAGTTCTTC.

This clone was observed a handful of times. The rearrangement uses TRBV6-5 and TRBJ1-1; the D gene is possibly TRBD1 (5 bases). Trimming left V 10 bases short and J 10 bases short, with 22 bases between. This CDR3 contains 13 residues. CDR1 and CDR2 from the germline V gene are MNHEY and SVGAGI. CDR3 sequence reads: CATDDRLGLRAFF. The CDR3 bases are TGTGCCACCGACGACAGATTGGGACTCCGAGCTTTCTTT.

The J gene is TRBJ2-7, the V gene TRBV5-4; 8 bases are shared with TRBD2. CDR1 and CDR2 (germline): SGHNT, YYREEE (reference sequence). The CDR3 runs to 15 residues. Trimming at V came to 3 bases and at J to 5 bases, leaving 10 bases not matched to a gene. The CDR3 sequence: CASSSGTRGTHEQYF. The CDR3 nucleotides are TGTGCCAGCAGCTCCGGGACTAGAGGGACCCACGAGCAGTACTTC.

V is TRBV6-6 and J is TRBJ2-7; a possible D gene is TRBD1 (6 bases). With 0 bases removed from V and 13 bases from J, the gap between germline ends came to 22 bases. The germline V gene has CDR1 MNHNY and CDR2 SVGAGI (reference sequence). The CDR3 runs 15 residues. The CDR3 loop reads CASSYSIKVRDIPYF. For the CDR3, the DNA is TGTGCCAGCAGTTACTCGATAAAAGTCCGGGACATCCCCTACTTC.

V usage is TRBV30 and J usage is TRBJ2-5; D is ambiguous. The CDR3 is made up of 12 amino acids. Germline CDR1 is GTSNPN and CDR2 is SVGIG (reference sequence). Trimming left V 1 base short and J 4 bases short, with 7 bases between. Here the CDR3 reads CAWSATGETQYF. CDR3 nucleotide sequence: TGTGCCTGGAGTGCAACGGGAGAGACCCAGTACTTC.

The chain carries TRBV6-5 and TRBJ2-1, with 7 bases matching TRBD2. With V trimmed by 4 bases and J by 1 base, 4 bases remained unmatched. CDR1 is MNHEY and CDR2 is SVGAGI in the germline V gene. The CDR3 has 15 amino acids. The chain's CDR3 is CASSSPGGSYNEQFF. As DNA, the CDR3 is TGTGCCAGCAGTTCCCCCGGGGGGTCCTACAATGAGCAGTTCTTC.

In DNA, the CDR3 is TGTGCCAGCAGTTTATCTGGCAGGGCAACTAATGAAAAACTGTTTTTT. Translating gives CASSLSGRATNEKLFF. This rearrangement joins TRBV28 to TRBJ1-4, with D possibly TRBD1 on 5 matching bases. This CDR3 spans 16 amino acids. CDR1 and CDR2 (germline): MDHEN, SYDVKM. Trimming cost V 1 base and J 0 bases, with 9 bases left between them.

CDR3 sequence: CASSLASGGISTDTQYF. The CDR3 DNA reads TGTGCCAGCAGCCTCGCTTCTGGGGGCATCAGCACAGATACGCAGTATTTT. The V and J genes are TRBV7-9 and TRBJ2-3; perhaps TRBD1 as D (6 bases). Trimming took 5 bases from V and 0 from J, leaving 18 bases between them. Germline CDR1 SEHNR, CDR2 FQNEAQ (reference sequence). The CDR3 runs 17 residues.

The chain joins TRBV18 to TRBJ1-2; weak D call: TRBD1 (6 bases). Germline CDR1 and CDR2: KGHSH and LQKENI. The CDR3 covers 14 residues. V lost 5 bases and J 3 bases, leaving 13 bases between the germline ends. Here the CDR3 DNA reads TGTGCCAGCTCAGAGGGGGGACTAGACTATGGCTACACCTTC. It specifies CASSEGGLDYGYTF. The full variable domain, with the rest looked up from reference TRBV18 and TRBJ1-2, is NAGVMQNPRHLVRRRGQEARLRCSPMKGHSHVYWYRQLPEEGLKFMVYLQKENIIDESGMPKERFSAEFPKEGPSILRIQQVVRGDSAAYFCASSEGGLDYGYTFGSGTRLTVV.

The rearrangement joins TRBV4-1 to TRBJ2-5; TRBD2 matches 10 bases. There are 14 residues in the CDR3. Per germline, CDR1 MGHRA and CDR2 YSYEKL. V shed 6 bases and J 7 bases; nucleotides not matched to a gene: 8. CDR3 sequence (DNA): TGCGCCAGCAGTCGTACTAGCGGGACCGGGACCCAGTACTTC. It specifies CASSRTSGTGTQYF.

On this clone itself: Since a much larger clone is just one base distant, this may be a read error. This sequence joins TRBV30 and TRBJ1-1; possibly TRBD1 for D (6 bases). The CDR3 spans 11 residues. CDR1 and CDR2 (germline): GTSNPN, SVGIG (reference sequence). The CDR3 reads CAWNRDTEDFF. The CDR3 DNA sequence: TGTGCCTGGAACCGGGACACTGAAGATTTCTTT.

The chain employs TRBV28 and TRBJ1-2, with 7 bases fitting TRBD1. Germline V lookup: CDR1 MDHEN, CDR2 SYDVKM. CDR3 length: 14 amino acids. The V and J ends lost 5 bases and 8 bases, in that order; junction bases with no gene match: 11. The CDR3 DNA follows: TGTGCCAGCAGTCCATCAGACAGGGCGGGGGGCTACACCTTC. Protein product: CASSPSDRAGGYTF.

The rearrangement links TRBV5-1 to TRBJ1-1, with TRBD1 matching 7 bases. Germline V gene sequence: CDR1 SGHRS, CDR2 YFSETQ. Trimming cost V 2 bases and J 4 bases; bases outside gene matches: 8. This CDR3 region has 15 residues. In nucleotides, the CDR3 is TGCGCCAGCAGCTTTCAGGGGGATCGCGGCACTGAAGCTTTCTTT. Translating gives CASSFQGDRGTEAFF.

CDR3 amino acids: CASSQKAGIGIEQYF. The CDR3 DNA reads as TGTGCCAGCAGTCAAAAGGCGGGAATCGGAATCGAGCAGTACTTC. The chain uses TRBV6-5 and TRBJ2-7, with D maybe TRBD2 (6 bases). In germline, CDR1 is MNHEY, CDR2 SVGAGI. There are 15 residues in the CDR3. V lost 5 bases and J lost 6, with 20 bases in between.

The V call is TRBV6-1, the J call TRBJ1-1; 9 nucleotides align to TRBD1. The germline V gene has CDR1 MNHNS and CDR2 SASEGT. V was pared by 4 bases and J by 3 bases, with 3 bases of the junction left unmatched. This CDR3 is 14 amino acids long. CDR3 in amino acids: CASSVGQGHTEAFF. CDR3 in DNA: TGTGCCAGCAGTGTAGGACAGGGGCACACTGAAGCTTTCTTT.

In nucleotides, the CDR3 is TGTGCCAGCTCACCGGGACTAGCCAACAATGAGCAGTTCTTC. Its translation: CASSPGLANNEQFF. V is TRBV18 and J is TRBJ2-1, with 9 bases aligning to TRBD2. Trimming took 3 bases from V and 5 from J; bases not matched to a gene: 2. The CDR3 consists of 14 residues. CDR1 and CDR2 (germline): KGHSH, LQKENI. Combining the CDR3 with reference TRBV18 and TRBJ2-1 gives the whole variable domain NAGVMQNPRHLVRRRGQEARLRCSPMKGHSHVYWYRQLPEEGLKFMVYLQKENIIDESGMPKERFSAEFPKEGPSILRIQQVVRGDSAAYFCASSPGLANNEQFFGPGTRLTVL.

CDR3 residues: CASSAGGLSSFKGSYEQYF. The CDR3, as DNA: TGTGCCAGCAGCGCGGGGGGACTTTCCTCTTTCAAGGGCTCCTACGAGCAGTACTTC. The genes are TRBV9 and TRBJ2-7; TRBD2 agrees at 7 bases. V shed 3 bases and J 0 bases; nucleotides not matched to a gene: 18. Germline CDR1 SGDLS, CDR2 YYNGEE. The CDR3 is 19 amino acids.

Concerning this clone: This CDR3 is also generated by other DNA sequences in the sample. The rearrangement uses TRBV30 and TRBJ1-5; D gene uncertain. V gave up 0 bases and J gave up 5 bases, with 8 bases separating them. Per germline, CDR1 GTSNPN and CDR2 SVGIG (reference sequence). The CDR3 loop spans 13 amino acids. The chain's CDR3 is CAWSVGGDQPQHF. In nucleotides, the CDR3 is TGTGCCTGGAGTGTGGGAGGAGATCAGCCCCAGCATTTT.

V and J are TRBV4-2 and TRBJ2-1; 7 nucleotides agree with TRBD2. Germline values: CDR1 LGHNA, CDR2 YNFKEQ. The CDR3 is 16 residues long. Trimming removed 0 bases from V and 4 bases from J; junction bases left unmatched: 6. The CDR3 region is CASSQDPLAAYNEQFF. CDR3 in DNA: TGTGCCAGCAGCCAAGATCCCCTAGCGGCTTACAATGAGCAGTTCTTC.

CDR3 region: CASSISTGAVNTIYF. The CDR3 DNA reads TGTGCCAGCAGCATCTCGACAGGGGCAGTAAACACCATATATTTT. The chain combines TRBV7-2 with TRBJ1-3, with 8 nucleotides matching TRBD1. This CDR3 spans 15 amino acids. V trimming: 5 bases; J trimming: 6 bases; junction bases outside the gene matches: 9. Germline CDR1 is SGHTA and CDR2 is FQGNSA.